What follows is one TCR beta chain and its context. The CDR3 length is 13 residues. Germline CDR1 SGHTA, CDR2 FQGNSA. Losses at the gene ends were 3 bases for V and 7 bases for J; bases not matched to a gene: 3. In the original workflow: By means of reference gene primer amplification, nucleated cell counts were estimated. Measured with immunoSEQ multiplex PCR; TCRdb has only the in-frame clones, and not every one. V and J calls and clone size follow that table, whereas D and trimming were derived from the DNA. This sample has approximately 100,000 clones, with roughly 89% found just once. This entry comes from a study of blood T cell repertoires in COVID-19. Study-level information: Acute and convalescent COVID-19 specimens originated in the United States, Italy and Spain. The cDNA or gDNA used as material had been derived from T cells, B-cell-depleted T cells, or PBMCs.

The TCR originated in a human donor with acute or convalescent COVID-19. The donor label of this sample is uncertain. J is TRBJ2-1 and V is TRBV7-2, with 7 bases that match TRBD1. Sequenced material: peripheral blood. CDR3 sequence: CASSLGQKNEQFF. In DNA, the CDR3 is TGTGCCAGCAGCTTGGGACAGAAAAATGAGCAGTTCTTC.